These 4 T cell receptor beta chains share one sample of origin, sequenced in a study of STAT5B mutations in CD4+ large granular lymphocyte leukemia. The repertoire was sequenced with immunoSEQ multiplex PCR; TCRdb's copy has only in-frame clones and lacks some. The sample shows about 32,000 clones, less than 75% of them seen only once. The sample taken for sequencing was CD4+ T cells from blood buffy coats. Receptor source: a human donor in good health.

The chain couples TRBV9 to TRBJ1-3; D remains unclear. This CDR3 comprises 15 residues. The germline V and J ends were trimmed by 0 bases and 4 bases, with 11 bases remaining between them. Germline V CDR1 and CDR2: SGDLS, YYNGEE. CDR3 nucleotide sequence: TGTGCCAGCAGCGTAGAGCACTCGGTAGGAAACACCATATATTTT. Translating it yields CASSVEHSVGNTIYF.

This clone turned up a few times. V usage is TRBV14 and J usage is TRBJ1-6; D remains ambiguous. This CDR3 is built from 13 residues. Germline CDR1 SGHDN, CDR2 FVKESK. Trimming took off 4 bases at V and 11 bases at J, with 12 bases between the two ends. CDR3 DNA: TGTGCCAGCAGCCGCCAACCTAGTACACCCCTCCACTTT. This encodes CASSRQPSTPLHF.

The genes are TRBV28 and TRBJ1-1, with D tentatively TRBD1 (5 bases). The germline V gene has CDR1 MDHEN and CDR2 SYDVKM. V gave up 3 bases and J gave up 6 bases, with 8 bases separating them. The CDR3 length is 12 residues. The CDR3, as DNA: TGTGCCAGCAGTTTGTCAGGGCCTGAAGCTTTCTTT. It is translated as CASSLSGPEAFF.

This chain links TRBV11-3 with TRBJ2-3; D not certain. The germline CDR1 and CDR2 sequences are SGHNT and YENEEA. This CDR3 contains 14 residues. The ends were cut back, 1 base at V and 2 bases at J, with 7 bases in the middle. CDR3 in amino acids: CASSLGGTTDTQYF. The CDR3 bases are TGTGCCAGCAGCTTAGGTGGCACCACAGATACGCAGTATTTT.